This T cell receptor (beta chain) was observed in a study of T cell responses to AZD1222 COVID-19 vaccine. Libraries were prepared by immunoSEQ multiplex PCR; TCRdb keeps only in-frame clonotypes and omits some of them. The sample shows roughly 180,000 clones, about 95% of them seen only once. In the case of this clone: Its antigen is not known.

Study findings and constraints: Spike-specific TCR breadth rose after two AZD1222 doses, and depth rose as well.

Germline-derived CDR1 and CDR2 are LNHNV and YYDKDF (reference sequence). V shed 8 bases and J shed 4 bases, with 11 bases lying between them. CDR3 length: 13 residues. This sample comprised peripheral blood, obtained on day 0 of AZD1222 vaccination. This TCR derives from an adult in good health. The chain joins TRBV15 to TRBJ1-4; tentatively, D is TRBD1 (6 bases). As DNA, the CDR3 is TGTGCCACCGGTGGGGGCCTTAATGAAAAACTGTTTTTT. It yields the protein CATGGGLNEKLFF.